These 12 T cell receptor beta chains were all obtained from the same sample, sequenced in a study of identical twins. TCRdb used MiXCR to reprocess the 5' RACE reads, holding one entry per CDR3 protein. The table shows about 700,000 distinct CDR3 sequences, with about 9.4% occurring only once. A further study also used this sample, focusing on yellow fever vaccine responses in identical twins.

The sequenced material came from PBMCs. These receptors were obtained from a woman under 30 in good health.

V gene TRBV15 combines with J gene TRBJ2-1; 7 nucleotides match TRBD1. Germline CDR1 is LNHNV and CDR2 is YYDKDF (reference sequence). The CDR3 sequence is 16 residues long. J gave up 5 bases and V 3 bases, and 10 bases lay outside the gene matches. The CDR3 here is CATSRAQGSINNEQFF. The CDR3 bases are TGTGCCACCAGCAGGGCACAGGGGTCGATTAACAATGAGCAGTTCTTC.

This clonotype was counted ten times or more. This chain links TRBV5-1 with TRBJ2-3; the D gene is possibly TRBD1 (6 bases). The CDR3 spans 17 residues. V shed 3 bases and J shed 4 bases, with 21 bases lying between them. Germline lookup yields CDR1 SGHRS and CDR2 YFSETQ. CDR3 nucleotides: TGCGCCAGCAGCTCAGGTTCGGGGAACAGGGTATCAGATACGCAGTATTTT. Amino acid sequence: CASSSGSGNRVSDTQYF.

The chain combines TRBV7-6 with TRBJ2-5; maybe TRBD2 (6 bases). Germline V gene sequence: CDR1 SGHVS, CDR2 FNYEAQ. This CDR3 has 14 residues. Trimming left V 4 bases short and J 5 bases short, with 14 bases between. DNA of the CDR3: TGTGCCAGCAGCTCATACGGGAGTAAGGAGACCCAGTACTTC. It codes for CASSSYGSKETQYF.

This clonotype was seen a few times. The CDR3 sequence: CASSLAGTSEQYF. CDR3 coding DNA: TGCGCCAGCAGCTTGGCCGGGACTAGCGAGCAGTACTTC. The chain has TRBV5-1 and TRBJ2-7, with TRBD2 matching over 8 bases. V lost 0 bases, J lost 6 bases, and 2 bases stayed unmatched. The CDR3 has 13 residues. Germline V gene lookup returns CDR1 SGHRS and CDR2 YFSETQ.

This clonotype was seen repeatedly, ten times or more. CDR3 DNA sequence: TGTGCCAGCAGCCCGACAGGGAGTCCCCTCAATGAGCAGTTCTTC. This gives the protein CASSPTGSPLNEQFF. The V and J genes are TRBV7-8 and TRBJ2-1, with 7 nucleotides matching TRBD1. V trimming: 5 bases; J trimming: 6 bases; junction bases outside the gene matches: 10. Germline values: CDR1 SGHVS, CDR2 FQNEAQ. This CDR3 region has 15 residues.

The V call is TRBV11-1, the J call TRBJ2-3, with 10 bases fitting TRBD2. The junction had 18 bases not matched to a gene; V was cut back by 5 bases and J by 4 bases. This CDR3 comprises 19 residues. Per the germline V gene, CDR1 is SGHAT and CDR2 is FQDESV (reference sequence). CDR3: CASSTTSASGRAEADTQYF. CDR3 sequence (DNA): TGTGCCAGCAGCACCACCTCCGCTAGCGGGAGAGCAGAGGCAGATACGCAGTATTTT.

This clonotype was seen a handful of times. The chain joins TRBV20-1 to TRBJ2-2; no clear D. The V end was cut by 3 bases, the J end by 1 base, with 12 bases between. This CDR3 comprises 15 residues. The germline gives CDR1 DFQATT, CDR2 SNEGSKA (reference sequence). CDR3 amino acids: CSARNLRLNTGELFF. In DNA, the CDR3 is TGCAGTGCTAGGAATCTCAGATTGAACACCGGGGAGCTGTTTTTT.

This clonotype was recorded at least ten times. This chain links TRBV3-1 with TRBJ1-2; perhaps TRBD1 as D (6 bases). Per the germline V gene, CDR1 is LGHDT and CDR2 is YNNKEL (reference sequence). V was trimmed by 2 bases and J by 8 bases, leaving 12 bases between them. This CDR3 has 13 residues. The DNA of the CDR3 is TGTGCCAGCAGCCAACGTGGGGGCCCGGGCTACACCTTC. It translates to CASSQRGGPGYTF.

This clonotype was recorded many times. The chain uses TRBV7-2 and TRBJ2-3; perhaps TRBD2 as D (6 bases). Germline CDR1 reads SGHTA; CDR2 reads FQGNSA. The V and J ends lost 1 base and 1 base respectively, with 15 bases between them. This CDR3 contains 17 residues. The chain's CDR3 is CASSLVGGTPGTDTQYF. The CDR3, as DNA: TGTGCCAGCAGCTTAGTGGGTGGGACTCCTGGCACAGATACGCAGTATTTT.

There are a few counts of this clonotype. V is TRBV3-1 and J is TRBJ2-5; TRBD1 matches 8 bases. This CDR3 contains 15 residues. Germline CDR1 reads LGHDT; CDR2 reads YNNKEL (reference sequence). With V trimmed by 4 bases and J by 5 bases, 9 bases remained unmatched. DNA of the CDR3: TGTGCCAGCAGCCTAAGGGCAGGGGGCAAGGAGACCCAGTACTTC. It is translated as CASSLRAGGKETQYF.

Ten or more counts support this clonotype. This chain connects TRBV9 to TRBJ2-3; TRBD1 aligns across 10 bases. This CDR3 has 16 residues. V shed 2 bases, J shed 1 base, and the junction held 4 bases outside the gene matches. The germline gives CDR1 SGDLS, CDR2 YYNGEE. Here the CDR3 DNA reads TGTGCCAGCAGCGTCGGGACAGGGGACGGCACAGATACGCAGTATTTT. It codes for CASSVGTGDGTDTQYF.

CDR3 nucleotides: TGTGCCAGCTCAGCCGGGACTAGCATCCACGAGCAGTACTTC. Amino acids: CASSAGTSIHEQYF. The gene calls are TRBV18 and TRBJ2-7; TRBD2 agrees at 9 bases. The CDR3 is 14 amino acids. The germline gives CDR1 KGHSH, CDR2 LQKENI. Losses at the gene ends were 5 bases for V and 5 bases for J; bases not matched to a gene: 7.